The clone carrying this T cell receptor beta chain has a handful of counts. Attached unique molecular identifiers marked individual cDNA molecules. TCRdb redid the calling of the 5' RACE reads with MiXCR, one entry per CDR3 protein. The sample consists of about 34,000 distinct CDR3 sequences, over 5% of them appearing once. This sample was taken from a study of early T cells in non-severe SARS-CoV-2 infection. About the research overall: With bulk RNA from unsorted whole blood as input, sequencing yielded unpaired chains.

Germline values: CDR1 DFQATT, CDR2 SNEGSKA (reference sequence). The CDR3 loop spans 14 amino acids. With 6 bases removed from V and 5 bases from J, the gap between germline ends came to 17 bases. V usage is TRBV20-1 and J usage is TRBJ2-1; D gene uncertain. The clonotype originates from an adult who was a healthcare worker with PCR-confirmed SARS-CoV-2 infection or an uninfected control (not recorded which). The sequenced material came from whole blood. CDR3 sequence (DNA): TGCAGTGCCCCACCTAGGCACCTGAACAATGAGCAGTTCTTC. It codes for CSAPPRHLNNEQFF.